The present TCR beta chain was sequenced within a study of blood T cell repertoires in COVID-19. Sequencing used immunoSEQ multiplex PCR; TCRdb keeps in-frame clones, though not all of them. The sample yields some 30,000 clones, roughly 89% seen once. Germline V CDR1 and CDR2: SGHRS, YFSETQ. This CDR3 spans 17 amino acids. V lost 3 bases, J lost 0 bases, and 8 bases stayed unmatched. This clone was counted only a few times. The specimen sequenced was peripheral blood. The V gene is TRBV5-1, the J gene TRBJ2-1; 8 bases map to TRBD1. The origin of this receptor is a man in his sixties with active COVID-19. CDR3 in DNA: TGCGCCAGCAGCTGGGGGACAGGCCCAAGCTCCTACAATGAGCAGTTCTTC. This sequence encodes CASSWGTGPSSYNEQFF.